The clone carrying this T cell receptor beta chain was observed a handful of times. The sample belongs to a study of T-cell reconstitution after alpha-beta-depleted transplantation in children. Using unique molecular identifiers, the investigators prepared the TCRbeta library. TCRdb fed the PCR reads into MiXCR, producing one record per CDR3 protein. The table shows hundreds of thousands of distinct CDR3 sequences, with 10% occurring only once. The CDR3 totals 15 residues. Trimming left V 0 bases short and J 7 bases short, with 16 bases between. The germline CDR1 and CDR2 sequences are SGHRS and YFSETQ.

The rearrangement joins TRBV5-1 to TRBJ1-1; D unresolved. This receptor was identified in a child younger than 10 with inherited bone marrow failure, due to receive a stem cell transplant. The sequences come from PBMCs, collected before TCRalphabeta/CD19-depleted stem cell transplant. In DNA, the CDR3 is TGCGCCAGCAGCTTGGGACCGGGCGCCAACTTTGAAGCTTTCTTT. Translating gives CASSLGPGANFEAFF.